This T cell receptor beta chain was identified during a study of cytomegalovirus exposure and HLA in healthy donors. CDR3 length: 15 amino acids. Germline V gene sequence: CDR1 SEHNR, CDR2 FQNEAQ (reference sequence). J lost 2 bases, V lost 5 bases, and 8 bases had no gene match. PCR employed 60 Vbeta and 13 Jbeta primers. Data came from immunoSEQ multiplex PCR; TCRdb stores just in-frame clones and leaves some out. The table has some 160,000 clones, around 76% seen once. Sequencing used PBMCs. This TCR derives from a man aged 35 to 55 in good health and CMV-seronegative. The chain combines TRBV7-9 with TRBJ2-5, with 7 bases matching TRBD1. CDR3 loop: CASSPGTAIQETQYF. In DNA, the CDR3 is TGTGCCAGCAGCCCCGGGACAGCCATACAAGAGACCCAGTACTTC.